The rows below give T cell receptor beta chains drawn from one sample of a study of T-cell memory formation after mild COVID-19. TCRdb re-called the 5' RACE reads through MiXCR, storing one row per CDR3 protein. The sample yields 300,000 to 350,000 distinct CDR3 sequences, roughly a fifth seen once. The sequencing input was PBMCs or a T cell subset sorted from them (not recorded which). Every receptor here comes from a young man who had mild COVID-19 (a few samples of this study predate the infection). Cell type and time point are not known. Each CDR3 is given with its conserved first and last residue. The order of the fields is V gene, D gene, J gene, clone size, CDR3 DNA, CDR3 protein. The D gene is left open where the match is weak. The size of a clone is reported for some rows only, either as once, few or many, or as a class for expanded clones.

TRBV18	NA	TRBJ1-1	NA	TGTGCCAGCTCACCCATTTACAGCACTGAAGCTTTCTTT	CASSPIYSTEAFF
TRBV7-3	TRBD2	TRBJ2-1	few	TGTGCCAGCAGCCCCAGCAGCGGGGGGGATGAGCAGTTCTTC	CASSPSSGGDEQFF
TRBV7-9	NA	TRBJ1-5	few	TGTGCCAGCAGCTTCCCCGGATTGAATCAGCCCCAGCATTTT	CASSFPGLNQPQHF
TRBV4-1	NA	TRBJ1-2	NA	TGCGCCAGCACCGGGGTAGGACGGGGAGTCGACTACACCTTC	CASTGVGRGVDYTF
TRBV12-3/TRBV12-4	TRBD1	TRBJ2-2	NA	TGTGCCAGCAGTTGGACAGGTACCGGGGAGCTGTTTTTT	CASSWTGTGELFF
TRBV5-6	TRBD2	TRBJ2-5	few	TGTGCCAGCGGCGGGGGGGGCGTAGAGACCCAGTACTTC	CASGGGGVETQYF
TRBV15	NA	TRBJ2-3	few	TGTGCCACCAGCAGAGACAGTCCAGTGGATACGCAGTATTTT	CATSRDSPVDTQYF
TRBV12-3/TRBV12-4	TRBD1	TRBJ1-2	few	TGTGCCAGCAGTTCCCGGGGCAGGGGGCTCCTAGTGGGGAAGTCCTACTATGGCTACACCTTC	CASSSRGRGLLVGKSYYGYTF
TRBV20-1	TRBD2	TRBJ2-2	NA	TGCAGTGCTAGGATTAGCGGGGGAGGCACCGGGGAGCTGTTTTTT	CSARISGGGTGELFF
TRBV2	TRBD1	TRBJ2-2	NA	TGTGCCAGCAGTGGGCAGGGGGTACAGGACGGGGAGCTGTTTTTT	CASSGQGVQDGELFF
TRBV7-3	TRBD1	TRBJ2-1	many	TGTGCCAGCAGCTCCCCAGGACAGGGGAACAATGAGCAGTTCTTC	CASSSPGQGNNEQFF
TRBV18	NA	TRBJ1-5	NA	TGTGCCAGCTCACCGTCCAGGGGAGGGACCCATCAGCCCCAGCATTTT	CASSPSRGGTHQPQHF
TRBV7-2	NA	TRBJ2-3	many	TGTGCCAGCAGCCCCAGGCTAGGGGATACGCAGTATTTT	CASSPRLGDTQYF
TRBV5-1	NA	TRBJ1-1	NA	TGCGCCAGCAGCTCCCACGGCGGGGACACTGAAGCTTTCTTT	CASSSHGGDTEAFF
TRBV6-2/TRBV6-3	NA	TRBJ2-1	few	TGTGCCAGCAGTTACCTCCTCAATGAGCAGTTCTTC	CASSYLLNEQFF
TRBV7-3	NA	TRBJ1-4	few	TGTGCCGTCAGCTACCTGAATAATGAAAAACTGTTTTTT	CAVSYLNNEKLFF
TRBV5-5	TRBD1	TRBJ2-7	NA	TGTGCCAGCAGCATCGGACAGGGCTCCTACGAGCAGTACTTC	CASSIGQGSYEQYF
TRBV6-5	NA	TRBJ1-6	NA	TGTGCCAGCAGTTACTCGGCGGGGGCCCTCCACTTT	CASSYSAGALHF
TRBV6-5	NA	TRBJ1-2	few	TGTGCCAGCAGTCCCCGCGGCTATGGCTACACCTTC	CASSPRGYGYTF
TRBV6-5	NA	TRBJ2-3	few	TGTGCCAGCGCGGGACAACGCACAGATACGCAGTATTTT	CASAGQRTDTQYF
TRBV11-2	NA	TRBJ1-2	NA	TGTGCCAGCAGCTTAGCTGACTATGGCTACACCTTC	CASSLADYGYTF
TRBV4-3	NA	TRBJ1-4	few	TGCGCCAGTTCGGGACGGGCCGAAAAACTGTTTTTT	CASSGRAEKLFF
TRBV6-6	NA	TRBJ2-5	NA	TGTGCCAGCAGTCATGGTTCGGCGGCGGCCCAGTACTTC	CASSHGSAAAQYF
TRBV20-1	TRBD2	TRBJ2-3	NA	TGCAGTGCTAGAGATTTCCTCGCTAGCGGGGGGTACGTAGATACGCAGTATTTT	CSARDFLASGGYVDTQYF
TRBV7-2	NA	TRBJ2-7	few	TGTGCCAGCAGCTTATGGGACTCCTCGTACGAGCAGTACTTC	CASSLWDSSYEQYF
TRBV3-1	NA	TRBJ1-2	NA	TGTGCCAGCAGCCAAGTCGGACAGAATGGCTACACCTTC	CASSQVGQNGYTF
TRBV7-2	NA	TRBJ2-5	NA	TGTGCCAGCAGCCACGGGGGCCCGGGACTTCTAGAGACCCAGTACTTC	CASSHGGPGLLETQYF
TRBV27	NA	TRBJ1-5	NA	TGTGCCAGCTCGTTTCTTGGGGGAGGGGGTCAGCCCCAGCATTTT	CASSFLGGGGQPQHF
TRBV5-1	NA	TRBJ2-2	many	TGCGCCAGCAGCCGCAGGACCGACACCGGGGAGCTGTTTTTT	CASSRRTDTGELFF
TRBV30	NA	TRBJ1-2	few	TGTGCCTGGAAGGGGGGAGCTAACTATGGCTACACCTTC	CAWKGGANYGYTF
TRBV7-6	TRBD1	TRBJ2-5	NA	TGTGCCAGCAGCTTACAGCCGGACAGGGGGGCAGAGACCCAGTACTTC	CASSLQPDRGAETQYF
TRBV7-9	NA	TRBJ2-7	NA	TGTGCCAGCAGCCCCGACAGTCCCTACGAGCAGTACTTC	CASSPDSPYEQYF
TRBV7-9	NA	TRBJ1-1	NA	TGTGCCAGCAGCCCGAGCCTGCTGAACACTGAAGCTTTCTTT	CASSPSLLNTEAFF
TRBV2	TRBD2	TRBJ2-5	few	TGTGCCAGCAGTGAAGGTTTCGAGCGGGGGGAAAAAGAGACCCAGTACTTC	CASSEGFERGEKETQYF
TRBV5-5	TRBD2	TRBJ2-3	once	TGTGCCAGCAGCCTAGCGGGGGAGCCCCCACCGAATACGCAGTATTTT	CASSLAGEPPPNTQYF
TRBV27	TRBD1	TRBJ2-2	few	TGTGCCAGCAGTACGAGGGACAGCGGAACTAACACCGGGGAGCTGTTTTTT	CASSTRDSGTNTGELFF
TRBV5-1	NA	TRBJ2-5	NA	TGCGCCAGCAGCGCAAACACCGGGCCCTGGGAGACCCAGTACTTC	CASSANTGPWETQYF
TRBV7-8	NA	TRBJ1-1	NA	TGTGCCAGCAGCCCGGGACACTCGAACACTGAAGCTTTCTTT	CASSPGHSNTEAFF
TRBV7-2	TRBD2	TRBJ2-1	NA	TGTGCCAGCAGCCCCCTCAGCGGGGGGTATGAGCAGTTCTTC	CASSPLSGGYEQFF
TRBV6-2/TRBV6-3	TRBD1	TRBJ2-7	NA	TGTGCCAGCAGCCAAAACAGGGGGGTCCACGAGCAGTACTTC	CASSQNRGVHEQYF
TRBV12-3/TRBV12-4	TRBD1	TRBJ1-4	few	TGTGCCAGCAGACGGGGACAGACGAATGAAAAACTGTTTTTT	CASRRGQTNEKLFF
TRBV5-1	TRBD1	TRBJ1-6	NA	TGCGCCAGCAGCCGGGGGACAGGTCGGTTGGATTCACCCCTCCACTTT	CASSRGTGRLDSPLHF
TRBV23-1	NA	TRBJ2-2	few	TGCGCCAGCAGTCCCCCCAGGGGCGGGGGCACCGGGGAGCTGTTTTTT	CASSPPRGGGTGELFF
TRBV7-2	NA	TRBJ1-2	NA	TGTGCCAGCAGCTTAGTCACACGGGGTGGCTACACCTTC	CASSLVTRGGYTF
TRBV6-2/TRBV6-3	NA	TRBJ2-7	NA	TGTGCCAGCAGTAACCCCGGGACTTGGAACGAGCAGTACTTC	CASSNPGTWNEQYF